This T cell receptor (beta chain) was observed in a study of blood T cell repertoires in COVID-19 (TCRdb year 2020). Background on the whole study: Samples from collaborators originated in the United States, Italy and Spain and spanned both the acute and convalescent phases of COVID-19. The prospective study material was composed of cDNA or gDNA derived from T cells, B-cell-depleted T cells, or PBMCs. Deeply sampled blood TCRbeta repertoires from subjects exposed to, actively infected with, or recovered from COVID-19 were included in the dataset. The repertoires were released in a freely available public database meant as a resource for research on the immune response to SARS-CoV-2. Samples came from the ongoing ImmuneRACE study (first 160 participants) plus 1,254 subjects from 6 global collaborators. The sample metadata nearly always contained a de-identified subject ID, COVID-19 status, age in years and sex. Where available, HLA class I and class II types were taken from metadata supplied by the sample provider and were not determined by assay-based typing.

The research as a whole found: The amount of clinical and demographic metadata varied by source and participant and was provided uncurated.

Each collaborating institution followed its own protocols to collect whole blood in K2EDTA tubes. For TCRbeta analysis, collaborators shipped samples as frozen whole blood, isolated PBMCs, or DNA extracted from either of those sample types. TCRbeta CDR3 regions were amplified from genomic DNA by means of the immunoSEQ Assay, a bias-controlled multiplex PCR. Regarding the original processing steps: Nucleated cell counts per sample were estimated from amplification of reference gene primers within the assay. To quantify the absolute abundance of each unique TCRbeta CDR3 rearrangement, sequence reads were collapsed and filtered. For each sample, productive Simpson clonality was calculated as the square root of Simpson's diversity index across productive rearrangements. The immuneACCESS repertoire file appears here via TCRdb, limited to in-frame rearrangements. These files lack a portion of the clones; in checked studies, under half of the deficit traces to unresolved V genes, and the cause of the others is not known. D and trimming come from the DNA, and the V and J calls and clone size come from that table. The sample yields about 100,000 clones; roughly 90% were counted once. The ten largest clones add up to over 2% of the sample.

The junction shows trimming of 4 bases on V and 4 bases on J, plus 14 bases between the germline ends. The germline V gene (reference sequence) supplies CDR1 GTSNPN and CDR2 SVGIG. The CDR3 holds 14 amino acids from the cysteine to the phenylalanine. Of the read, only the CDR3 DNA is kept; its 42 bases are in frame from base 1. On this clone itself: Its antigen is still unknown. No base-level quality is on record; no much larger clone is a single base apart.

The clonotype was recovered from a man between 50 and 59 years old with active COVID-19. The rearrangement joined TRBV30 to TRBJ2-1; perhaps TRBD2 is the D gene, with 6 bases matching. Sequenced material: peripheral blood. The CDR3 reads as follows: CAWTLGGEYNEQFF. The bases are TGTGCCTGGACCCTGGGGGGTGAGTACAATGAGCAGTTCTTC. Reference TRBV30 and TRBJ2-1 genes cover what lies past the CDR3, so the full variable domain is SQTIHQWPATLVQPVGSPLSLECTVEGTSNPNLYWYRQAAGRGLQLLFYSVGIGQISSEVPQNLSASRPQDRQFILSSKKLLLSDSGFYLCAWTLGGEYNEQFFGPGTRLTVL.